One sample yielded the 23 T cell receptor beta chains listed below, sequenced in a study of shared clonotypes between healthy human individuals. Some clones are missing from TCRdb's copy, which holds only in-frame ones; the method was immunoSEQ multiplex PCR. The sample lists around 1,000,000 clones, 60% to 85% occurring once. Input material: memory CD4+ T cells from PBMCs. This sample's subset: CD45RA-negative fraction. The origin of the receptors is a man younger than 35 in good health. Some clones in this sample may be carry-over from other donors' samples.

This clone was seen only a few times. The chain employs TRBV5-1 and TRBJ1-1; possibly TRBD1 for D (6 bases). Germline lookup yields CDR1 SGHRS and CDR2 YFSETQ. The length of the CDR3 is 17 residues. Deletions cut 3 bases from V and 0 bases from J, with 18 bases between. The CDR3 nucleotides are TGCGCCAGCAGCTCCCGTACTCGGACAGCCATGAACACTGAAGCTTTCTTT. This gives the protein CASSSRTRTAMNTEAFF.

This clone has a count of ten or more. This chain uses TRBV5-8 with TRBJ2-7; D is undetermined. The CDR3 totals 12 residues. V was cut by 7 bases and J by 6 bases, with 14 bases left in between. Per germline, CDR1 SGHTS and CDR2 YDEGEE. CDR3 coding DNA: TGTGCCAGCGAGACTTTCTCTGGCGAGCAGTACTTC. Encoded protein: CASETFSGEQYF.

Worth noting for this clone: Other DNA sequences from this sample encode an identical CDR3 as well. The J gene is TRBJ2-2, the V gene TRBV28; 8 positions agree with TRBD2. Germline V gives CDR1 MDHEN, CDR2 SYDVKM. J lost 4 bases, V lost 2 bases, and 0 bases had no gene match. The CDR3 is 14 amino acids. The CDR3 DNA follows: TGTGCCAGCAGTTTACGGGGGGGCACCGGGGAGCTGTTTTTT. Translation: CASSLRGGTGELFF.

The V and J genes are TRBV5-8 and TRBJ2-2, with D tentatively TRBD1 (6 bases). Germline lookup yields CDR1 SGHTS and CDR2 YDEGEE. The V end was cut by 3 bases, the J end by 6 bases, with 18 bases between. The CDR3 loop spans 16 amino acids. The CDR3: CASSSSGDRFPGELFF. As DNA, the CDR3 is TGTGCCAGCAGCTCCTCAGGGGACCGCTTCCCCGGGGAGCTGTTTTTT. The whole variable domain, remainder taken from reference TRBV5-8 and TRBJ2-2, is EAGVTQSPTHLIKTRGQQATLRCSPISGHTSVYWYQQALGLGLQFLLWYDEGEERNRGNFPPRFSGRQFPNYSSELNVNALELEDSALYLCASSSSGDRFPGELFFGEGSRLTVL.

The chain has TRBV4-3 and TRBJ1-3; the D gene is possibly TRBD1 (5 bases). Trimming pared 0 bases from V and 3 bases from J, leaving 12 bases between. The germline CDR1 and CDR2 sequences are LGHNA and YSLEER. This CDR3 is 16 amino acids long. The CDR3 sequence is CASSQEGQGFGNTIYF. The DNA for the CDR3 is TGCGCCAGCAGCCAAGAGGGGCAGGGTTTTGGAAACACCATATATTTT.

Worth noting for this clone: The identical CDR3 is also encoded by other nucleotide sequences in the sample. This chain joins TRBV5-1 and TRBJ1-1, with no clear D. V lost 0 bases to trimming and J lost 2 bases, with 5 bases between them. This CDR3 has 13 amino acids. Germline V CDR1 and CDR2: SGHRS, YFSETQ. CDR3 amino acids: CASSLGLNTEAFF. For the CDR3, the DNA is TGCGCCAGCAGCTTGGGGCTAAACACTGAAGCTTTCTTT.

This clone was counted once. This chain connects TRBV28 to TRBJ1-5, with a weak D call TRBD1 (5 bases). CDR1 is MDHEN, CDR2 SYDVKM, per germline. The CDR3 spans 14 residues. Trimming removed 6 bases at V and 3 bases at J, with 12 bases between. The CDR3 sequence is CASRIDRNNQPQHF. Here the CDR3 DNA reads TGTGCCAGCAGGATTGACAGAAACAATCAGCCCCAGCATTTT.

With respect to this clone: With a much larger clone just one base away, this may be a read error. J is TRBJ2-2 and V is TRBV7-2; D not certain. Germline V CDR1 and CDR2: SGHTA, FQGNSA. V shed 3 bases and J shed 2 bases, with 1 base lying between them. The CDR3 totals 12 residues. CDR3 sequence reads: CASSFNTGELFF. The CDR3 coding sequence is TGTGCCAGCAGCTTCAACACCGGGGAGCTGTTTTTT.

This clone was observed at least ten times. Other DNA sequences within the sample encode an identical CDR3. The V call is TRBV7-2, the J call TRBJ2-7; 12 bases are shared with TRBD2. Germline V CDR1 and CDR2: SGHTA, FQGNSA. J was trimmed by 1 base and V by 4 bases; bases with no gene match: 2. CDR3 length: 15 amino acids. CDR3 in amino acids: CASSSTSGRSYEQYF. The CDR3 DNA reads as TGTGCCAGCAGCTCCACTAGCGGGAGGTCCTACGAGCAGTACTTC.

This clone has a single count. V is TRBV19 and J is TRBJ1-2, with D hard to call. The CDR3 extends over 13 amino acids. CDR1 is LNHDA, CDR2 SQIVND, per germline (reference sequence). Trimming took off 7 bases at V and 4 bases at J, with 13 bases between the two ends. CDR3 residues: CASNAVAGYGYTF. In DNA form, the CDR3 reads TGTGCCAGTAATGCCGTGGCCGGCTATGGCTACACCTTC.

The chain uses TRBV18 and TRBJ2-7, with D possibly being TRBD2 (5 bases). V gave up 3 bases and J gave up 6 bases, with 18 bases separating them. The germline gives CDR1 KGHSH, CDR2 LQKENI. This CDR3 comprises 15 residues. CDR3 residues: CASSPQGGSLGEQYF. The DNA for the CDR3 is TGTGCCAGCTCACCTCAAGGCGGGTCCCTCGGCGAGCAGTACTTC.

This sequence joins TRBV19 and TRBJ1-2; D gene uncertain. The CDR3 runs to 16 residues. V lost 1 base to trimming and J lost 4 bases, with 16 bases between them. Germline V gene data show CDR1 as LNHDA and CDR2 as SQIVND (reference sequence). The CDR3 is CASSIAPRGTGYGYTF. The CDR3 nucleotides are TGTGCCAGTAGTATAGCCCCGCGGGGTACGGGCTATGGCTACACCTTC.

This clone has a handful of counts. Other DNA sequences within the sample encode an identical CDR3. The chain recombines TRBV18 with TRBJ2-3; D is possibly TRBD1 or TRBD2 (5 bases each). The CDR3 length is 12 residues. Trimming pared 3 bases from V and 4 bases from J, leaving 5 bases between. Germline CDR1 reads KGHSH; CDR2 reads LQKENI. CDR3 coding DNA: TGTGCCAGCTCACCGGGGGCAGATACGCAGTATTTT. It specifies CASSPGADTQYF.

This chain joins TRBV9 and TRBJ2-5, with unresolved D. V was pared by 3 bases and J by 0 bases, with 6 bases between. Germline-derived CDR1 and CDR2 are SGDLS and YYNGEE. The CDR3 is 13 residues long. CDR3 amino acids: CASSASHQETQYF. The DNA of the CDR3 is TGTGCCAGCAGCGCCTCGCACCAAGAGACCCAGTACTTC.

Details on this clone: Other DNA sequences from this sample encode an identical CDR3 as well. The V gene is TRBV18, the J gene TRBJ1-1; possible D gene TRBD1, 5 bases. V dropped 6 bases and J dropped 0 bases, with 11 bases sitting between them. Germline V gene sequence: CDR1 KGHSH, CDR2 LQKENI. The CDR3 is 14 amino acids. Here the CDR3 reads CASSPGGLNTEAFF. CDR3 nucleotide sequence: TGTGCCAGCTCTCCGGGGGGATTGAACACTGAAGCTTTCTTT.

This clone has a count of ten or more. J is TRBJ2-6 and V is TRBV16, with D uncertain. The V gene lost 0 bases and the J gene lost 4 bases, with 7 bases spanning the gap. This CDR3 spans 15 amino acids. Germline CDR1 KGHSY, CDR2 FQNENV. The CDR3 sequence is CASSQSWVGANVLTF. CDR3 DNA sequence: TGTGCCAGCAGCCAATCGTGGGTCGGGGCCAACGTCCTGACTTTC.

The sample holds one count of this clone. The chain combines TRBV10-2 with TRBJ2-7, with 10 positions matching TRBD1. CDR1 WSHSY and CDR2 SAAADI come from the germline V gene. CDR3 size: 14 residues. Trimming removed 6 bases from V and 5 bases from J; junction bases left unmatched: 7. In DNA form, the CDR3 reads TGCGCCAGCAGGGGACAGGGGCCCTGGGACGAGCAGTACTTC. Its protein is CASRGQGPWDEQYF.

This clone has a count of ten or more. CDR3 nucleotides: TGTGCCAGCAGCCTAGGGACAGGGACGAACACTGAAGCTTTCTTT. Translating it yields CASSLGTGTNTEAFF. This chain links TRBV5-4 with TRBJ1-1; 9 nucleotides agree with TRBD1. Germline CDR1 is SGHNT and CDR2 is YYREEE (reference sequence). V gave up 4 bases and J gave up 1 base; unmatched junction bases: 5. The CDR3 runs to 15 residues.

The gene calls are TRBV7-3 and TRBJ2-5, with D tentatively TRBD2 (6 bases). The germline V gene encodes CDR1 SGHTA and CDR2 FQGTGA. V shed 5 bases and J shed 1 base, with 11 bases lying between them. The CDR3 sequence is 14 residues long. CDR3 region: CASSPWTTQETQYF. The CDR3 coding sequence is TGTGCCAGCAGCCCGTGGACTACCCAAGAGACCCAGTACTTC.

The CDR3 nucleotides read TGTGCCAGTAGTATCGGGGGCGTTGTGAAAGAGACCCAGTACTTC. Its protein product is CASSIGGVVKETQYF. This sequence joins TRBV19 and TRBJ2-5; D may be TRBD1 or TRBD2 (6 bases each). The V end was cut by 3 bases, the J end by 3 bases, with 14 bases between. This CDR3 has 15 residues. Germline V gives CDR1 LNHDA, CDR2 SQIVND (reference sequence).

This CDR3 is CASSHNFLAGDHEQYF. Written as DNA, the CDR3 is TGTGCCAGCAGCCACAATTTCCTAGCGGGAGACCACGAGCAGTACTTC. This chain joins TRBV28 and TRBJ2-7; 10 nucleotides line up with TRBD2. The CDR3 consists of 16 residues. Germline V lookup: CDR1 MDHEN, CDR2 SYDVKM. Trimming took 6 bases from V and 5 from J; bases not matched to a gene: 13.

This clone was detected a few times. The genes are TRBV5-7 and TRBJ1-1; TRBD1 matches at 7 bases. Being an ORF, TRBV5-7 has a function that is uncertain. The trim removed 0 bases at V and 5 bases at J, leaving 10 bases unmatched. The CDR3 has 16 residues. CDR3 DNA: TGTGCCAGCAGCTTGGGACAGGGACGGCGATTTACTGAAGCTTTCTTT. Its protein product is CASSLGQGRRFTEAFF.

The V and J genes are TRBV7-3 and TRBJ2-6; 7 bases map to TRBD1. Germline-derived CDR1 and CDR2 are SGHTA and FQGTGA. V trimming: 5 bases; J trimming: 4 bases; junction bases outside the gene matches: 8. The CDR3 has 16 residues. CDR3 in DNA: TGTGCCAGCAGCCCGACAGGGTTCGTCGGGGCCAACGTCCTGACTTTC. Residues: CASSPTGFVGANVLTF.